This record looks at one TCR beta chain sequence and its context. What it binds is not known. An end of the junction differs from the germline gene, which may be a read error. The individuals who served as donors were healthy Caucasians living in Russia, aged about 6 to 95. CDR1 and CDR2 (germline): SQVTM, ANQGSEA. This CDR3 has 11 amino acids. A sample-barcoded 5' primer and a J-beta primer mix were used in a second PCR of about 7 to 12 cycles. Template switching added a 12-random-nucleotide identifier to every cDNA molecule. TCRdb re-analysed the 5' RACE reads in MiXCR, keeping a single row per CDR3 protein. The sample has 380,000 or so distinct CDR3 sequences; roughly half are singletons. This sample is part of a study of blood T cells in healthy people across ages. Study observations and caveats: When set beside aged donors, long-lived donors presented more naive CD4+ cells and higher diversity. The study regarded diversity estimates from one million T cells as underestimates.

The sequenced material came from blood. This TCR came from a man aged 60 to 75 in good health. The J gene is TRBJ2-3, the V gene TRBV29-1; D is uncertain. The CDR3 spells CSAESADTQYF. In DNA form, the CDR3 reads TGCAGCGCTGAATCAGCAGATACGCAGTATTTT.